Below are 25 T cell receptor beta chains sequenced from a single sample in a study of T cells after yellow fever vaccination. TCRdb re-called the 5' RACE reads with MiXCR, one entry per CDR3 protein. The table shows about 74,000 distinct CDR3 sequences, with approximately 6.9% occurring only once. This specimen consisted of CD8+ T cells sorted from PBMCs, obtained 5 to 6 days after the first yellow fever vaccination. Source of these receptors: a man in his late teens or twenties who received the YFV17D yellow fever vaccine.

This clonotype was observed many times. V gene TRBV9 combines with J gene TRBJ2-7, with TRBD1 matching over 8 bases. CDR3 size: 12 residues. The V segment lost 3 bases and the J segment 5 bases; nucleotides outside the gene matches: 1. Germline CDR1 SGDLS, CDR2 YYNGEE. This chain's CDR3 is CASSGDRNEQYF. In DNA form, the CDR3 reads TGTGCCAGCAGCGGGGACAGGAACGAGCAGTACTTC.

The chain carries TRBV19 and TRBJ2-1; the match to TRBD1 covers 11 bases. Germline V gene data show CDR1 as LNHDA and CDR2 as SQIVND (reference sequence). With V trimmed by 4 bases and J by 1 base, 6 bases remained unmatched. This CDR3 region has 17 residues. For the CDR3, the DNA is TGTGCCAGTAGTAAGGGGGACAGGGGGGAGTCCTACAATGAGCAGTTCTTC. Encoded protein: CASSKGDRGESYNEQFF. Full variable domain (missing parts from reference TRBV19 and TRBJ2-1): DGGITQSPKYLFRKEGQNVTLSCEQNLNHDAMYWYRQDPGQGLRLIYYSQIVNDFQKGDIAEGYSVSREKKESFPLTVTSAQKNPTAFYLCASSKGDRGESYNEQFFGPGTRLTVL.

This clonotype has only a few counts. This chain connects TRBV4-1 to TRBJ2-7, with D unclear. There are 12 residues in the CDR3. Germline V gives CDR1 MGHRA, CDR2 YSYEKL. With 1 base removed from V and 2 bases from J, the gap between germline ends came to 3 bases. CDR3 amino acids: CASSQGTYEQYF. CDR3 DNA: TGCGCCAGCAGCCAAGGGACCTACGAGCAGTACTTC.

This clonotype was observed many times. The rearrangement uses TRBV5-1 and TRBJ2-2; a weak D match, TRBD1 (6 bases). This CDR3 is built from 15 residues. The ends were cut back, 4 bases at V and 1 base at J, with 11 bases in the middle. CDR1 is SGHRS, CDR2 YFSETQ, per germline. The chain's CDR3 is CASSGETGNTGELFF. The CDR3 coding sequence is TGCGCCAGCAGCGGAGAGACAGGGAACACCGGGGAGCTGTTTTTT.

This clonotype was seen only a few times. This chain connects TRBV20-1 to TRBJ2-1; no definite D call. Germline CDR1 is DFQATT and CDR2 is SNEGSKA (reference sequence). The CDR3 totals 13 residues. Trimming shortened V by 3 bases and J by 0 bases, and 6 bases separated the two germline ends. The chain's CDR3 is CSASIVSYNEQFF. CDR3 DNA: TGCAGTGCTAGTATCGTCTCCTACAATGAGCAGTTCTTC.

The genes are TRBV5-1 and TRBJ2-7; TRBD1 agrees at 9 bases. The length of the CDR3 is 15 residues. The junction had 7 bases not matched to a gene; V was cut back by 3 bases and J by 3 bases. CDR1 SGHRS and CDR2 YFSETQ come from the germline V gene. CDR3 sequence reads: CASSSPGTGNYEQYF. The CDR3 nucleotides read TGCGCCAGCAGCTCGCCAGGGACAGGGAACTACGAGCAGTACTTC.

This clonotype was detected many times. The chain combines TRBV5-1 with TRBJ2-3; D is possibly TRBD2 (6 bases). Trimming left V 2 bases short and J 2 bases short, with 9 bases between. Germline loops: CDR1 SGHRS, CDR2 YFSETQ. The CDR3 loop spans 14 amino acids. DNA for the CDR3: TGCGCCAGCAGCTTTCGGGAGCCCACAGATACGCAGTATTTT. Residues: CASSFREPTDTQYF.

This clonotype was picked up a small number of times. V usage is TRBV20-1 and J usage is TRBJ2-7; unclear D gene. V was clipped by 3 bases and J by 1 base, with 10 bases between them. The CDR3 has 13 amino acids. Germline V gene lookup returns CDR1 DFQATT and CDR2 SNEGSKA (reference sequence). The CDR3 protein is CSARALISYEQYF. CDR3 DNA sequence: TGCAGTGCTAGGGCACTTATTTCCTACGAGCAGTACTTC.

This clonotype was counted only a few times. This sequence joins TRBV5-1 and TRBJ1-4, with TRBD1 identical over 7 bases. The length of the CDR3 is 14 residues. V was clipped by 5 bases and J by 5 bases; unmatched bases: 6. CDR1 is SGHRS and CDR2 is YFSETQ in the germline V gene. This CDR3 is CASRPGQLNEKLFF. The CDR3 DNA sequence: TGCGCCAGCAGACCGGGACAGTTAAATGAAAAACTGTTTTTT.

This clonotype was counted ten times or more. CDR3 DNA sequence: TGTGCCACCAGTGATTCCGGGACAGGGGAAGAGACCCAGTACTTC. Its translation is CATSDSGTGEETQYF. The chain carries TRBV24-1 and TRBJ2-5, with TRBD1 matching over 10 bases. Losses at the gene ends were 2 bases for V and 3 bases for J; bases not matched to a gene: 2. The CDR3 spans 15 residues. Germline V gives CDR1 KGHDR, CDR2 SFDVKD.

This clonotype was picked up many times. The V and J genes are TRBV5-6 and TRBJ2-5; D tentatively reads TRBD1 or TRBD2 (5 bases each). Trimming left V 3 bases short and J 2 bases short, with 8 bases between. The CDR3 spans 13 residues. CDR1 is SGHDT and CDR2 is YYEEEE in the germline V gene. The CDR3, as DNA: TGTGCCAGCAGCTCCGGGACGCAAGAGACCCAGTACTTC. This encodes CASSSGTQETQYF.

In this sample, this clonotype turned up a few times. The chain employs TRBV19 and TRBJ1-4; tentatively, D is TRBD1 (5 bases). V lost 5 bases and J lost 7, with 14 bases in between. This CDR3 spans 14 amino acids. Germline V gene lookup returns CDR1 LNHDA and CDR2 SQIVND (reference sequence). CDR3 DNA sequence: TGTGCCAGTAGTGAGGGCAGGGTACTTGAAAAACTGTTTTTT. It codes for CASSEGRVLEKLFF.

This clonotype has a handful of counts. The CDR3 DNA reads TGTGCCACCAGTGAGACCGGGTCGGACAATGAGCAGTTCTTC. It specifies CATSETGSDNEQFF. The chain employs TRBV24-1 and TRBJ2-1; D ambiguous. CDR1 is KGHDR and CDR2 is SFDVKD in the germline V gene. The CDR3 loop spans 14 amino acids. Deletions cut 4 bases from V and 5 bases from J, with 11 bases between.

This chain joins TRBV6-4 and TRBJ1-2; TRBD1 matches 9 bases. The CDR3 has 14 residues. J gave up 7 bases and V 6 bases, and 9 bases lay outside the gene matches. The germline V gene encodes CDR1 MRHNA and CDR2 SNTAGT. CDR3 sequence reads: CASRVQGAKGGYTF. The CDR3 DNA sequence: TGTGCCAGCAGAGTACAGGGGGCGAAAGGTGGCTACACCTTC.

This clonotype has more than one count but fewer than ten. The chain recombines TRBV29-1 with TRBJ2-2, with D perhaps matching TRBD1 (6 bases). The germline V gene encodes CDR1 SQVTM and CDR2 ANQGSEA. The CDR3 has 12 residues. Deletions cut 6 bases from V and 5 bases from J, with 10 bases between. The DNA of the CDR3 is TGCAGCGTAACCAGGGGAACCGGGGAGCTGTTTTTT. Translated: CSVTRGTGELFF.

This clonotype was counted a few times. The J gene is TRBJ2-3, the V gene TRBV12-3 or TRBV12-4, with D possibly TRBD2 on 5 matching bases. This CDR3 comprises 15 residues. With 6 bases removed from V and 2 bases from J, the gap between germline ends came to 15 bases. The CDR3 sequence is CASRRGGLFTDTQYF. CDR3 bases: TGTGCCAGCAGACGCGGCGGACTTTTCACAGATACGCAGTATTTT.

In its sample, this clonotype was seen a few times. The V gene is TRBV5-1, the J gene TRBJ1-1, with a weak D call TRBD1 (6 bases). Trimming took 3 bases from V and 2 from J, leaving 17 bases between them. This CDR3 has 16 residues. Per the germline V gene, CDR1 is SGHRS and CDR2 is YFSETQ. The CDR3 loop reads CASSSPTDRTNTEAFF. The CDR3 DNA is TGCGCCAGCAGCTCCCCCACCGACAGGACCAACACTGAAGCTTTCTTT.

Remarks on this clonotype: An end of the junction does not agree with germline; a read error may underlie this. This chain uses TRBV7-7 with TRBJ2-2; D possibly corresponds to TRBD2 (5 bases). Germline CDR1 SSHAT, CDR2 FNYEAQ (reference sequence). There are 14 residues in the CDR3. The CDR3 coding sequence is TGTGCTAGCAGTTCTACTAGTTTCACCGGGGAGCTGTTTTTT. The encoded protein is CASSSTSFTGELFF.

The chain links TRBV4-2 to TRBJ2-1; 8 bases fit TRBD1. The V gene end was trimmed by 4 bases and the J gene end by 1 base; junction bases not matched to a gene: 9. The CDR3 totals 17 residues. Looked up from germline, CDR1 is LGHNA and CDR2 is YNFKEQ. The CDR3 nucleotides are TGTGCCAGCAGCCCCGAAGGGACAGGAATTTCCTACAATGAGCAGTTCTTC. This codes for CASSPEGTGISYNEQFF.

The chain recombines TRBV7-8 with TRBJ2-5, with 7 positions matching TRBD1. The CDR3 spans 14 residues. Looked up from germline, CDR1 is SGHVS and CDR2 is FQNEAQ. V gave up 1 base and J gave up 7 bases; unmatched junction bases: 6. The CDR3 DNA reads TGTGCCAGCAGCTTAGAGACAGGGCCAGGGACCCAGTACTTC. Residues: CASSLETGPGTQYF.

The rearrangement joins TRBV5-4 to TRBJ2-7; no definite D call. Deletions cut 0 bases from V and 5 bases from J, with 9 bases between. Germline values: CDR1 SGHNT, CDR2 YYREEE (reference sequence). This CDR3 contains 13 residues. The CDR3 here is CASSLGSQDEQYF. CDR3 in DNA: TGTGCCAGCAGCTTGGGGTCGCAAGACGAGCAGTACTTC.

Turning to this clonotype: This clone may be a read error of a much larger clone one base away. The chain uses TRBV7-6 and TRBJ2-1; TRBD1 matches 10 bases. The CDR3 spans 15 residues. CDR1 is SGHVS and CDR2 is FNYEAQ in the germline V gene. The CDR3 DNA reads as TGTACCAGCAGCGGAGGGGACAGGGGCTACAATGAGCAGTTCTTC. Translating gives CTSSGGDRGYNEQFF.

A few counts support this clonotype. The J gene is TRBJ2-1, the V gene TRBV10-3, with D perhaps TRBD2 (6 bases). The germline V gene has CDR1 ENHRY and CDR2 SYGVKD. The CDR3 loop spans 16 amino acids. With 2 bases removed from V and 2 bases from J, the gap between germline ends came to 13 bases. The CDR3 DNA reads TGTGCCATCAGTGAGACAAGACTAGGGGCCTACAATGAGCAGTTCTTC. Its translation is CAISETRLGAYNEQFF.

Points on this clonotype: This may stem from a read error, because a much larger clone lies one nucleotide away. This chain joins TRBV6-2 or TRBV6-3 and TRBJ2-1; 9 bases match TRBD2. CDR1 and CDR2 from the germline V gene are MNHEY and SVGEGT. V shed 3 bases, J shed 9 bases, and the junction held 9 bases outside the gene matches. The CDR3 is made up of 15 amino acids. The chain's CDR3 is CASSYGAGGFGEQFF. DNA for the CDR3: TGTGCCAGCAGTTATGGTGCGGGGGGGTTTGGTGAGCAGTTCTTC.

This clonotype came up a few times. The chain joins TRBV4-1 to TRBJ1-3; D not resolved. The germline V gene encodes CDR1 MGHRA and CDR2 YSYEKL. V shed 8 bases and J shed 0 bases, with 14 bases lying between them. This CDR3 region has 15 residues. The CDR3 region is CASRAGPLSGNTIYF. Here the CDR3 DNA reads TGCGCCAGCCGGGCAGGACCCCTCTCTGGAAACACCATATATTTT.